This T cell receptor (beta chain) derives from a study of OX40 agonist ivuxolimab in advanced cancers. Baseline, cycle 4 day 1, and cycle 7 day 1 were the blood sampling points. Method: immunoSEQ multiplex PCR; TCRdb's copy keeps in-frame clones and lacks some. The table shows about 100,000 clones, with around 93% occurring only once. This CDR3 has 13 amino acids. CDR1 is MGHDK and CDR2 is SYGVNS in the germline V gene. The V gene lost 6 bases and the J gene lost 3 bases, with 11 bases spanning the gap. This chain links TRBV25-1 with TRBJ1-1, with D hard to call. The receptor was derived from an adult with an advanced solid tumor such as melanoma, head and neck, liver or kidney cancer. The sequences come from CD4+ or CD8+ T cells sorted from blood, collected in a trial of the OX40 agonist ivuxolimab. This CDR3 reads CASSNREDTEAFF. The CDR3 coding sequence is TGTGCCAGCAGCAACCGGGAGGACACTGAAGCTTTCTTT.